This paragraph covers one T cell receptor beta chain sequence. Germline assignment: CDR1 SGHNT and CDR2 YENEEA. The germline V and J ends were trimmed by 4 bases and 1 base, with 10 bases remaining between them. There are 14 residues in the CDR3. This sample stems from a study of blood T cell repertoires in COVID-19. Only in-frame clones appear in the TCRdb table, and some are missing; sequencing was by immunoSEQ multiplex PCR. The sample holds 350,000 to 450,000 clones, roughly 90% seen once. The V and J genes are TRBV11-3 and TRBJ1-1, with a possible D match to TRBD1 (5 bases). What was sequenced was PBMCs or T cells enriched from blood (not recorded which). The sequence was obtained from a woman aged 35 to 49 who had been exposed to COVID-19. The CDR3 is CASSSQGTNTEAFF. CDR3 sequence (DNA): TGTGCCAGCAGCTCGCAGGGCACGAACACTGAAGCTTTCTTT. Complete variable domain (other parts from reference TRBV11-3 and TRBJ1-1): EAGVVQSPRYKIIEKKQPVAFWCNPISGHNTLYWYLQNLGQGPELLIRYENEEAVDDSQLPKDRFSAERLKGVDSTLKIQPAELGDSAVYLCASSSQGTNTEAFFGQGTRLTVV.